This T cell receptor beta chain derives from a study of blood T cells in healthy people across ages. Only a few counts were recorded for this clonotype. Antigen specificity is unknown. Study-wide points: The recorded TCR beta diversity per million T cells decreased in a roughly linear manner with age.

The CDR3 runs 14 residues. Germline V gene data show CDR1 as DFQATT and CDR2 as SNEGSKA (reference sequence). Through a sample-barcoded 5' primer and a J-beta primer mix, a second PCR was run for roughly 6 to 12 cycles. One entry per CDR3 protein, called by TCRdb with MiXCR from the 5' RACE reads. Here the sample spans hundreds of thousands of distinct CDR3 sequences, around 48% being singletons. The chain is built from TRBV20-1 and TRBJ2-5, with 8 bases that match TRBD1. The DNA matches TRBJ2-7 better at its end, which makes the J call doubtful. The sequenced sample was blood. This TCR came from a man between 25 and 39 years old in good health. The CDR3 sequence: CSARDRDRTSEQYF. CDR3 DNA: TGCAGTGCTAGGGACCGGGACAGGACCTCCGAGCAGTACTTC.